What follows are 27 T cell receptor beta chains derived from one specimen sequenced in a study of T cells after yellow fever vaccination. TCRdb re-called the 5' RACE reads through MiXCR, storing one row per CDR3 protein. The sample contains around 350,000 distinct CDR3 sequences, around 6.5% of which appear only once. Sequences were derived from PBMCs, sampled 5 days after the yellow fever booster vaccination. The receptors were gathered from a man younger than 45 who received the YFV17D yellow fever vaccine.

At least ten counts were recorded for this clonotype. The chain is built from TRBV7-2 and TRBJ2-3, with TRBD1 matching 9 bases. Germline loops: CDR1 SGHTA, CDR2 FQGNSA. The CDR3 runs to 16 residues. After removal of 5 bases from V and 3 bases from J, the junction contained 9 bases not matched to a gene. CDR3 sequence (DNA): TGTGCCAGCAGCGCCTTACAGGGGGCGTGGACAGATACGCAGTATTTT. It yields the protein CASSALQGAWTDTQYF.

CDR3 nucleotides: TGTGCCAGCAGCTTGTCGGTCAGAGGAGACTCTGGAAACACCATATATTTT. Translation gives CASSLSVRGDSGNTIYF. The chain carries TRBV5-5 and TRBJ1-3, with D unresolved. Germline V CDR1 and CDR2: SGHKS, YYEKEE (reference sequence). The CDR3 has 17 amino acids. The germline V and J ends were trimmed by 1 base and 0 bases, with 14 bases remaining between them.

This clonotype has at least ten counts. The chain is built from TRBV10-3 and TRBJ2-1, with TRBD2 identical over 10 bases. With V trimmed by 4 bases and J by 3 bases, 6 bases remained unmatched. CDR3 length: 16 amino acids. Germline values: CDR1 ENHRY, CDR2 SYGVKD. CDR3 nucleotide sequence: TGTGCCATCAGTGGCGGTAGCGGGGGGAACTACAATGAGCAGTTCTTC. This sequence encodes CAISGGSGGNYNEQFF.

This clonotype was counted ten times or more. The chain recombines TRBV7-2 with TRBJ2-7; 9 positions match TRBD1. The germline gives CDR1 SGHTA, CDR2 FQGNSA. CDR3 length equals 15 residues. Losses at the gene ends were 5 bases for V and 1 base for J; bases not matched to a gene: 6. CDR3 sequence reads: CASSSTGTGSYEQYF. CDR3 coding DNA: TGTGCCAGCAGCAGCACCGGGACAGGGTCCTACGAGCAGTACTTC.

This sequence joins TRBV18 and TRBJ2-1; D gene unclear. The CDR3 length is 16 residues. V was pared by 3 bases and J by 0 bases, with 12 bases between. Per germline, CDR1 KGHSH and CDR2 LQKENI. CDR3 protein: CASSPVRGNSYNEQFF. The CDR3 DNA is TGTGCCAGCTCACCGGTACGCGGAAACTCCTACAATGAGCAGTTCTTC.

This clonotype was seen repeatedly, ten times or more. The chain has TRBV25-1 and TRBJ1-4, with a tentative D call TRBD1 (6 bases). Germline assignment: CDR1 MGHDK and CDR2 SYGVNS. Trimming stripped 2 bases from V and 7 bases from J, with 11 bases between. This CDR3 is 14 amino acids long. The CDR3 region is CASSEGGAPEKLFF. CDR3 nucleotides: TGTGCCAGCAGTGAAGGGGGGGCGCCTGAAAAACTGTTTTTT.

The chain employs TRBV20-1 and TRBJ2-7; 13 bases are a match to TRBD2. CDR3 size: 15 residues. The germline V gene has CDR1 DFQATT and CDR2 SNEGSKA (reference sequence). The V and J ends lost 6 bases and 5 bases, in that order; junction bases with no gene match: 10. The CDR3 loop is CSATNPGLAGNEQYF. CDR3 coding DNA: TGCAGTGCCACCAACCCGGGACTAGCGGGAAACGAGCAGTACTTC.

Ten or more counts support this clonotype. The gene calls are TRBV28 and TRBJ1-5; D is ambiguous. V was trimmed by 3 bases and J by 9 bases, leaving 18 bases between them. Germline CDR1 and CDR2: MDHEN and SYDVKM. This CDR3 comprises 15 residues. CDR3 protein: CASSFSRESHRPQHF. DNA for the CDR3: TGTGCCAGCAGTTTTAGTAGAGAAAGTCATCGGCCCCAGCATTTT.

The chain couples TRBV7-2 to TRBJ1-6; the D is unclear. The V gene's germline CDR1 is SGHTA and CDR2 FQGNSA. V lost 1 base, J lost 10 bases, and 8 bases lay in between. The CDR3 spans 13 residues. CDR3 in DNA: TGTGCCAGCAGCTTAGTGGGCGACTCACCCCTCCACTTT. Its protein is CASSLVGDSPLHF.

The table lists this clonotype with a few counts. J is TRBJ2-5 and V is TRBV24-1, with D possibly being TRBD2 (6 bases). Germline values: CDR1 KGHDR, CDR2 SFDVKD. V was trimmed by 4 bases and J by 7 bases, leaving 18 bases between them. There are 15 residues in the CDR3. CDR3 in amino acids: CATSDATTGDSTQYF. DNA of the CDR3: TGTGCCACCAGTGACGCCACTACGGGGGATTCGACCCAGTACTTC.

J is TRBJ2-1 and V is TRBV20-1; D unresolved. The CDR3 covers 17 residues. Trimming shortened V by 0 bases and J by 0 bases, and 15 bases separated the two germline ends. The germline V gene encodes CDR1 DFQATT and CDR2 SNEGSKA (reference sequence). CDR3 coding DNA: TGCAGTGCTAGAGATCTCGTGACTTTACGCTCCTACAATGAGCAGTTCTTC. It codes for CSARDLVTLRSYNEQFF.

This clonotype appeared many times. The chain uses TRBV9 and TRBJ2-1; 11 nucleotides match TRBD2. The germline CDR1 and CDR2 sequences are SGDLS and YYNGEE. V was clipped by 1 base and J by 9 bases; unmatched bases: 9. This CDR3 contains 16 residues. CDR3 sequence (DNA): TGTGCCAGCAGCGTACAGGGGGGTAGCGGGAGGGGTGAGCAGTTCTTC. Translating gives CASSVQGGSGRGEQFF.

At least ten counts were recorded for this clonotype. V gene TRBV3-1 combines with J gene TRBJ2-7, with TRBD2 matching over 15 bases. V was clipped by 4 bases and J by 3 bases; unmatched bases: 7. CDR3 size: 17 residues. Looked up from germline, CDR1 is LGHDT and CDR2 is YNNKEL (reference sequence). The CDR3 DNA sequence: TGTGCCAGCAGCCCACCCCGGACTAGCGGGGGGGACTACGAGCAGTACTTC. Residues: CASSPPRTSGGDYEQYF.

Many counts were recorded for this clonotype. The chain combines TRBV5-1 with TRBJ2-7; the D gene could be TRBD1 or TRBD2 (6 bases each). The CDR3 is 14 amino acids. Trimming pared 2 bases from V and 5 bases from J, leaving 14 bases between. Germline CDR1 SGHRS, CDR2 YFSETQ. The CDR3 loop reads CASSLAGGDNEQYF. CDR3 DNA: TGCGCCAGCAGCTTAGCCGGAGGGGACAACGAGCAGTACTTC.

The V gene is TRBV2, the J gene TRBJ2-7; 13 bases agree with TRBD2. Trimming removed 6 bases from V and 2 bases from J; junction bases left unmatched: 7. The CDR3 runs 16 residues. In germline, CDR1 is SNHLY, CDR2 FYNNEI. The CDR3 here is CASSRTGLAGAYEQYF. As DNA, the CDR3 is TGTGCCAGCAGCCGTACCGGACTAGCGGGAGCCTACGAGCAGTACTTC.

At least ten counts were recorded for this clonotype. This chain connects TRBV28 to TRBJ2-3; D remains ambiguous. The CDR3 has 13 residues. Germline CDR1 MDHEN, CDR2 SYDVKM. V gave up 5 bases and J gave up 6 bases, with 12 bases separating them. The CDR3 protein is CASSKWKEDTQYF. DNA of the CDR3: TGTGCCAGCAGTAAGTGGAAAGAGGATACGCAGTATTTT.

At least ten counts were recorded for this clonotype. The gene calls are TRBV5-4 and TRBJ2-5; D may be TRBD2 (6 bases). The germline V and J ends were trimmed by 3 bases and 5 bases, with 17 bases remaining between them. Germline V CDR1 and CDR2: SGHNT, YYREEE (reference sequence). The CDR3 loop spans 15 amino acids. CDR3 sequence: CASSSPGPGRETQYF. The CDR3 nucleotides are TGTGCCAGCAGCTCCCCCGGGCCGGGGAGGGAGACCCAGTACTTC.

This clonotype occurred a few times. The chain uses TRBV7-2 and TRBJ1-5; no clear D gene. Germline-derived CDR1 and CDR2 are SGHTA and FQGNSA. The CDR3 is 16 residues long. Between the trimmed V and J ends, which lost 6 bases and 11 bases, there was a span of 26 bases. The CDR3 DNA is TGTGCCAGCAGTTCCGACGCGGGTCCCAGGTCTGGAGCCCAGCATTTT. This gives the protein CASSSDAGPRSGAQHF.

This clonotype was picked up many times. The chain uses TRBV15 and TRBJ2-3, with D unresolved. V was pared by 0 bases and J by 0 bases, with 10 bases between. The germline gives CDR1 LNHNV, CDR2 YYDKDF (reference sequence). The CDR3 consists of 16 residues. DNA for the CDR3: TGTGCCACCAGCAGAGATCTTCAGTCTAGCACAGATACGCAGTATTTT. This codes for CATSRDLQSSTDTQYF.

There are many counts of this clonotype. The chain has TRBV25-1 and TRBJ2-7; D is uncertain. The V gene lost 1 base and the J gene lost 2 bases, with 3 bases spanning the gap. The CDR3 runs 12 residues. The germline V gene encodes CDR1 MGHDK and CDR2 SYGVNS. CDR3 nucleotides: TGTGCCAGCAGTGAATTTGCCTACGAGCAGTACTTC. This codes for CASSEFAYEQYF.

DNA of the CDR3: TGTGCCAGCAGTGATTTACTAGCGGACTCCTACAATGAGCAGTTCTTC. Protein sequence: CASSDLLADSYNEQFF. This rearrangement joins TRBV27 to TRBJ2-1, with 8 bases aligning to TRBD2. CDR1 MNHEY and CDR2 SMNVEV come from the germline V gene (reference sequence). This CDR3 has 16 residues. J lost 0 bases, V lost 5 bases, and 6 bases had no gene match.

This clonotype came up many times. The genes are TRBV7-9 and TRBJ2-7; TRBD1 matches at 7 bases. Per germline, CDR1 SEHNR and CDR2 FQNEAQ (reference sequence). This CDR3 spans 15 amino acids. V shed 1 base, J shed 3 bases, and the junction held 6 bases outside the gene matches. CDR3 nucleotides: TGTGCCAGCAGCTTAGGACAGGGAGAAATCTACGAGCAGTACTTC. It codes for CASSLGQGEIYEQYF.

This clonotype was picked up a small number of times. This chain joins TRBV20-1 and TRBJ1-1, with 8 bases identical to TRBD1. Trimming took 4 bases from V and 4 from J; bases not matched to a gene: 2. The CDR3 totals 12 residues. Germline loops: CDR1 DFQATT, CDR2 SNEGSKA (reference sequence). The CDR3 sequence is CSANTGGTEAFF. DNA of the CDR3: TGCAGTGCTAACACAGGGGGCACTGAAGCTTTCTTT.

In its sample, this clonotype was seen many times. The chain couples TRBV28 to TRBJ2-1; 7 positions match TRBD1. The CDR3 loop spans 19 amino acids. J lost 8 bases, V lost 1 base, and 20 bases had no gene match. Germline CDR1 reads MDHEN; CDR2 reads SYDVKM. DNA of the CDR3: TGTGCCAGCAGTTTATCGGCGAGAGTGACAGGGACAACAAGACATGAGCAGTTCTTC. Its protein product is CASSLSARVTGTTRHEQFF.

This clonotype has only a few counts. This rearrangement joins TRBV28 to TRBJ2-7; tentatively, D is TRBD1 (5 bases). With 5 bases removed from V and 3 bases from J, the gap between germline ends came to 23 bases. Germline V gene lookup returns CDR1 MDHEN and CDR2 SYDVKM. CDR3 length: 17 amino acids. This chain's CDR3 is CASSPSSLTKGFYEQYF. In DNA form, the CDR3 reads TGTGCCAGCAGTCCCAGCTCGCTTACAAAGGGGTTCTACGAGCAGTACTTC.

There are a few counts of this clonotype. The gene calls are TRBV20-1 and TRBJ2-7, with D possibly TRBD1 on 5 matching bases. Germline CDR1 is DFQATT and CDR2 is SNEGSKA (reference sequence). There are 13 residues in the CDR3. The V end was cut by 0 bases, the J end by 4 bases, with 10 bases between. CDR3 residues: CSARDRTGYEQYF. As DNA, the CDR3 is TGCAGTGCTAGAGATAGAACAGGATACGAGCAGTACTTC.

The chain has TRBV7-2 and TRBJ1-5; 9 bases are a match to TRBD1. Germline V gene lookup returns CDR1 SGHTA and CDR2 FQGNSA. V was clipped by 5 bases and J by 5 bases; unmatched bases: 7. The CDR3 contains 15 residues. Here the CDR3 reads CASSIDRGGYQPQHF. The CDR3 DNA reads as TGTGCCAGCAGCATCGACAGGGGGGGTTATCAGCCCCAGCATTTT.